Detailed here is one T cell receptor beta chain. Its antigen remains unidentified. With a much larger clone just one base away, this may be a read error. Receptors were amplified or captured by multiplex PCR. Sequenced on an Illumina HiSeq 2500. TCRbeta libraries were constructed through three rounds of nested PCR with primers (Table S4) according to protocols adapted from ARM-PCR. Before sequencing, PCR products of 200-500 bp were cut from the gel and purified using the QIAquick gel extraction kit. Per the original workflow: Reads were cleaned with Trimmomatic, merged with FLASH into complete CDR3 sequences, and assigned to V(D)J germline segments with MiTCR. Clonal diversity was calculated as the inverse Simpson's index using VDJtools. In-frame sequences lacking a premature stop codon were counted as productive reads. In TCRdb, the public reads were trimmed at Q25 with fastp and aligned with MiXCR, with productive beta chains retained. Identical CDR3 protein sequences are pooled into one entry, listed with their most common genes and DNA. The V and J calls follow TCRdb's processing rather than the paper's. The sample has some 99,000 distinct CDR3 sequences on record, 60% to 70% of them singletons. The top ten clones comprise under 20% of the sample.

The data originate from a study of tumor and adjacent non-tumor tissue in lung cancer (dated by TCRdb to the late 2010s). In the study overall: Patients with adenocarcinoma (roughly 12), squamous cell carcinoma (2) and small cell lung cancer (1) were included in the cohort. Among the roughly 15 patients, ages ranged from about 31 to 76 years, around 10 were men and 5 were women, and disease was TNM stage I to III. A total of fewer than 150 million productive TCRbeta reads were generated by sequencing, corresponding to an average of roughly 4.1 million reads per sample. The study compared bulk TCRbeta repertoires from lung tumor tissue and matched distant non-tumor lung tissue of over 13 lung cancer patients. Over 25 paired specimens, one tumor and one normal lung sample per patient, were profiled by TCRbeta CDR3 sequencing. What the authors observed across the whole study: The sequencing platform is not named in the methods, and unique molecular identifiers are not mentioned. The top 100 clones accounted for a significantly larger cumulative portion of the repertoire in normal lung than in tumor tissue. Because peripheral blood was not sequenced, the blood TCRbeta repertoires of the lung cancer patients in the study went unexamined. Significantly higher TCR diversity was found in younger patients, and higher tumor TCR diversity was associated with shorter overall and disease-free survival. Only about 15 patients were in the cohort, and the authors stated that larger samples and more detailed clinical data are needed. Tumor tissue showed significantly higher TCR diversity (inverse Simpson) than normal lung tissue, at around 450 vs 150 (P = 0.0075, Mann-Whitney U test).

Spanning cysteine to phenylalanine, the CDR3 consists of 14 amino acids. Solely the CDR3 DNA is kept, with 42 bases framed from the first base. RNA was isolated from bulk, unsorted tissue, and RNA quality was assessed with a NanoDrop ND-1000 and an Agilent 2100. The normal lung samples consisted of distant non-tumor tissue collected more than 3 cm from the tumor edge. The donors were newly diagnosed lung cancer patients admitted for thoracic surgery in China from August to November 2014 who had not received prior chemotherapy. Anyone who had undergone radiotherapy or chemotherapy before, or who had another cancer at the same time, was left out of the study. Pieces of surgical tissue measuring roughly 1-2.3 cm3 were kept in RNAlater solution and stored at -80 degrees C until use.

The material sequenced was distant non-tumor lung tissue. This receptor was identified in a man aged 55-75 years with non-small cell lung cancer. The V and J genes are TRBV12-3 or TRBV12-4 and TRBJ1-3; TRBD1 could be the D gene, as 5 bases match. The nucleotide sequence reads as follows: TGTGCCAGCAGTGGGGGAGCCCTTGGAAACATCATATATTTT. Translation gives CASSGGALGNIIYF.